This TCR beta chain was found in a study of control samples from healthy donors and cancer patients. Germline loops: CDR1 SGHRS, CDR2 YFSETQ. There are 14 residues in the CDR3. Trimming removed 4 bases at V and 5 bases at J, with 15 bases between. Profiling relied on immunoSEQ multiplex PCR, and the TCRdb table lists in-frame clones only, not all of them. Of over 75,000 clones listed, roughly 86% were seen once; the top ten hold 2% to 2.5%. The V and J genes are TRBV5-1 and TRBJ2-5; TRBD2 is a possible D gene (5 bases). The origin of this receptor is a man aged 55-75 years in good health. The sample was blood. In DNA form, the CDR3 reads TGCGCCAGCAGCCTCCGATGGGCGGGTGAGACCCAGTACTTC. Translated, it gives CASSLRWAGETQYF.